This T cell receptor (beta chain) was sequenced for a study of CD8+ T cells in alopecia areata. Regarding the study as a whole: When scalp samples are sequenced, resident alphabeta T cells of normal skin are also captured. Possibly as an HLA-related effect, TCR sharing across patients appeared less clear than in mice.

Germline V CDR1 and CDR2: LGHNA, YNFKEQ. CDR3 length: 16 amino acids. Trimming left V 0 bases short and J 1 base short, with 12 bases between. Notes on this clone: Its cognate antigen is unknown.

Extracted RNA was reverse transcribed into cDNA, the sequencing template. Clones were sequenced by immunoSEQ multiplex PCR, and TCRdb holds only the in-frame ones, with some missing. The sample holds over 90,000 clones, around 59% seen once. Sorting of CD4+ and CD8+ T cells was performed on PBMCs. The chain couples TRBV4-2 to TRBJ1-1, with unresolved D. Specimen: CD4+ T cells sorted from blood. The TCR was taken from a human donor in good health. CDR3 DNA: TGTGCCAGCAGCCAAGATCAGGCCCTCAAGAACACTGAAGCTTTCTTT. It codes for CASSQDQALKNTEAFF.